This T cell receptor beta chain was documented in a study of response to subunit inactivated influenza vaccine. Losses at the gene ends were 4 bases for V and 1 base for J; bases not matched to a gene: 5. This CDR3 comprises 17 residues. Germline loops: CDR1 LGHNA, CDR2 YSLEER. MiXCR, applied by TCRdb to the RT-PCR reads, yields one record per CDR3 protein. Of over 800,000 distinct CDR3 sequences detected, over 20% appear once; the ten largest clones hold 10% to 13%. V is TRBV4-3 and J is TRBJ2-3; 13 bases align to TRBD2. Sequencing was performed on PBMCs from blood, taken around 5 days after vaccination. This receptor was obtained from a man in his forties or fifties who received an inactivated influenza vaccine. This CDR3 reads CASSPRLAGGGTDTQYF. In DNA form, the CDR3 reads TGCGCCAGCAGCCCCAGACTAGCGGGGGGCGGCACAGATACGCAGTATTTT.